A few counts support the clone carrying this T cell receptor (beta chain). This record comes from a study of blood T cell repertoires in COVID-19. In the study overall: Samples came from the United States, Italy and Spain, spanning acute and convalescent COVID-19. PBMCs, B-cell-depleted T cells, or T cells were the source of the cDNA or gDNA that made up the material.

Per the study methods: From reference gene primer amplification, estimates of nucleated cell counts were derived. Profiling relied on immunoSEQ multiplex PCR, and the TCRdb table lists in-frame clones only, not all of them. The DNA gave D and trimming, while V, J and clone size come from that table. Of around 190,000 clones in the sample, roughly 81% were seen once. The CDR3 is made up of 12 amino acids. Trimming removed 7 bases at V and 9 bases at J, with 15 bases between. CDR1 is SGHNT and CDR2 is YENEEA in the germline V gene. This clonotype was obtained from a woman older than 75 with acute or convalescent COVID-19. V and J are TRBV11-3 and TRBJ1-1; possible D gene TRBD1, 6 bases. The sample taken for sequencing was peripheral blood. CDR3 sequence: CASTTQGKKAFF. CDR3 bases: TGTGCCAGCACCACCCAGGGGAAGAAAGCTTTCTTT. The entire variable domain, with the rest obtained from reference TRBV11-3 and TRBJ1-1, is as follows: EAGVVQSPRYKIIEKKQPVAFWCNPISGHNTLYWYLQNLGQGPELLIRYENEEAVDDSQLPKDRFSAERLKGVDSTLKIQPAELGDSAVYLCASTTQGKKAFFGQGTRLTVV.